Below are 29 T cell receptor beta chains sequenced from a single sample in a study of response to subunit inactivated influenza vaccine. MiXCR, run by TCRdb on the RT-PCR reads, gives a single entry per CDR3 protein. Seen here are more than 450,000 distinct CDR3 sequences, roughly 12% observed once, and the top ten hold more than 9.5%. The data were also submitted as part of a second study, on T cells expressing NK-cell markers. That investigation notes: 5'RACE template switching with UMIs produced the TCR beta cDNA.

The starting material was PBMCs from blood, obtained on the day of vaccination. The receptor set was obtained from a man aged 50-60 years who received an inactivated influenza vaccine.

This clonotype was picked up a small number of times. The rearrangement joins TRBV3-1 to TRBJ1-5, with 9 bases identical to TRBD1. J was trimmed by 6 bases and V by 4 bases; bases with no gene match: 7. The germline V gene encodes CDR1 LGHDT and CDR2 YNNKEL (reference sequence). The CDR3 loop spans 15 amino acids. The CDR3, as DNA: TGTGCCAGCAGCCTGGGACAGGGCGGGGGTCAGCCCCAGCATTTT. It encodes CASSLGQGGGQPQHF.

This clonotype was counted only a few times. V gene TRBV2 combines with J gene TRBJ2-2; no reliable D call. Germline V gene data show CDR1 as SNHLY and CDR2 as FYNNEI. The CDR3 totals 13 residues. Trimming took off 7 bases at V and 1 base at J, with 7 bases between the two ends. The CDR3 nucleotides read TGTGCCAGCACGGTCGAGAACACCGGGGAGCTGTTTTTT. Its translation is CASTVENTGELFF.

This clonotype has just a few counts. This chain joins TRBV12-3 or TRBV12-4 and TRBJ2-3; the match to TRBD2 covers 8 bases. The CDR3 sequence is 16 residues long. The junction had 6 bases not matched to a gene; V was cut back by 4 bases and J by 0 bases. The CDR3 sequence: CASSWAGGPSTDTQYF. The CDR3 DNA reads as TGTGCCAGCAGTTGGGCGGGGGGTCCTAGCACAGATACGCAGTATTTT.

The V and J genes are TRBV10-3 and TRBJ1-1, with D tentatively TRBD1 (5 bases). This CDR3 contains 15 residues. Germline CDR1 is ENHRY and CDR2 is SYGVKD. V lost 2 bases and J lost 1, with 11 bases in between. The CDR3 nucleotides are TGTGCCATCAGTGAGCCGATAACAGGGAACACTGAAGCTTTCTTT. It specifies CAISEPITGNTEAFF.

This clonotype has more than one count but fewer than ten. This rearrangement joins TRBV2 to TRBJ2-3; TRBD1 agrees at 7 bases. CDR1 is SNHLY, CDR2 FYNNEI, per germline. V trimming: 7 bases; J trimming: 0 bases; junction bases outside the gene matches: 4. The length of the CDR3 is 14 residues. CDR3 in amino acids: CASKRTGSTDTQYF. The DNA for the CDR3 is TGTGCCAGCAAAAGGACAGGCAGCACAGATACGCAGTATTTT. Filled out from reference TRBV2 and TRBJ2-3, the complete variable domain reads EPEVTQTPSHQVTQMGQEVILRCVPISNHLYFYWYRQILGQKVEFLVSFYNNEISEKSEIFDDQFSVERPDGSNFTLKIRSTKLEDSAMYFCASKRTGSTDTQYFGPGTRLTVL.

There are a few counts of this clonotype. The rearrangement links TRBV28 to TRBJ1-3; D is possibly TRBD1 (5 bases). Per the germline V gene, CDR1 is MDHEN and CDR2 is SYDVKM. The length of the CDR3 is 19 residues. Trimming cost V 6 bases and J 0 bases, with 24 bases left between them. Here the CDR3 reads CASSADHTPRQSSGNTIYF. The CDR3 DNA sequence: TGTGCCAGCAGCGCAGACCATACCCCTCGACAGAGCTCTGGAAACACCATATATTTT.

The chain has TRBV7-3 and TRBJ2-1, with unresolved D. CDR3 size: 14 residues. Germline values: CDR1 SGHTA, CDR2 FQGTGA. V shed 4 bases and J shed 6 bases, with 13 bases lying between them. The chain's CDR3 is CASSSAPRSNEQFF. The CDR3 DNA sequence: TGTGCCAGCAGCTCGGCTCCTCGTTCCAATGAGCAGTTCTTC.

The chain has TRBV7-9 and TRBJ2-2; 8 nucleotides line up with TRBD2. Germline-derived CDR1 and CDR2 are SEHNR and FQNEAQ (reference sequence). This CDR3 spans 14 amino acids. The trim removed 6 bases at V and 3 bases at J, leaving 3 bases unmatched. The CDR3 DNA reads TGTGCCAGCAGTCAACTAGCGGACACCGGGGAGCTGTTTTTT. Encoded protein: CASSQLADTGELFF.

This clonotype turned up a few times. The V gene is TRBV29-1, the J gene TRBJ2-7; the match to TRBD1 covers 9 bases. The trim removed 7 bases at V and 6 bases at J, leaving 7 bases unmatched. This CDR3 has 12 amino acids. Germline V gene lookup returns CDR1 SQVTM and CDR2 ANQGSEA. The CDR3 DNA is TGCAGCGGTGGACAGGGGACTGGCGAGCAGTACTTC. This encodes CSGGQGTGEQYF.

The gene calls are TRBV7-8 and TRBJ2-2; maybe TRBD2 (6 bases). CDR1 is SGHVS and CDR2 is FQNEAQ in the germline V gene. The CDR3 consists of 14 residues. V was shortened by 7 bases and J by 6 bases, with 15 bases between the two germline ends. CDR3 in DNA: TGTGCCAGCAAACGGGAGATGGGTCCCGGGGAGCTGTTTTTT. Amino acids: CASKREMGPGELFF. Full variable domain (rest looked up from reference TRBV7-8 and TRBJ2-2): GAGVSQSPRYKVAKRGQDVALRCDPISGHVSLFWYQQALGQGPEFLTYFQNEAQLDKSGLPSDRFFAERPEGSVSTLKIQRTQQEDSAVYLCASKREMGPGELFFGEGSRLTVL.

This clonotype showed up just a few times. V and J are TRBV20-1 and TRBJ1-4; TRBD1 agrees at 7 bases. Germline CDR1 reads DFQATT; CDR2 reads SNEGSKA (reference sequence). CDR3 length: 14 residues. The junction had 7 bases not matched to a gene; V was cut back by 6 bases and J by 3 bases. The CDR3 sequence is CSAQNRGSNEKLFF. CDR3 bases: TGCAGTGCCCAGAACAGGGGCTCTAATGAAAAACTGTTTTTT.

The J gene is TRBJ2-3, the V gene TRBV6-2 or TRBV6-3, with D tentatively TRBD1 or TRBD2 (5 bases each). This CDR3 is 14 amino acids long. Trimming left V 7 bases short and J 8 bases short, with 19 bases between. Germline lookup yields CDR1 MNHEY and CDR2 SVGEGT. The CDR3, as DNA: TGTGCCAGCAATTTGGGACCTGGTATGGGTACGCAGTATTTT. Translating it yields CASNLGPGMGTQYF.

In this sample, this clonotype turned up a few times. The rearrangement joins TRBV30 to TRBJ1-2; 7 nucleotides match TRBD1. Germline-derived CDR1 and CDR2 are GTSNPN and SVGIG (reference sequence). Trimming at V came to 3 bases and at J to 6 bases, leaving 10 bases not matched to a gene. CDR3 length: 14 residues. This chain's CDR3 is CAWSPTGWKNGYTF. The CDR3 nucleotides are TGTGCCTGGAGCCCGACAGGGTGGAAGAATGGCTACACCTTC.

The J gene is TRBJ2-1, the V gene TRBV29-1; 8 bases match TRBD2. The CDR3 totals 16 residues. CDR1 and CDR2 from the germline V gene are SQVTM and ANQGSEA. V lost 5 bases and J lost 1; bases outside the gene matches: 10. The CDR3 region has the DNA TGCAGCGTTTCTGGTACTAGCGGCCAATCCTACAATGAGCAGTTCTTC. It codes for CSVSGTSGQSYNEQFF.

The V call is TRBV20-1, the J call TRBJ2-7, with D perhaps matching TRBD1 (5 bases). V was cut by 0 bases and J by 5 bases, with 17 bases left in between. The length of the CDR3 is 15 residues. The germline V gene encodes CDR1 DFQATT and CDR2 SNEGSKA (reference sequence). CDR3 DNA sequence: TGCAGTGCTAGAGAGATCTCCGGACACGGGCACGAGCAGTACTTC. This translates into CSAREISGHGHEQYF.

This clonotype was detected a few times. The V gene is TRBV28, the J gene TRBJ2-3; weak D call: TRBD2 (7 bases). CDR1 is MDHEN and CDR2 is SYDVKM in the germline V gene. Deletions cut 6 bases from V and 0 bases from J, with 13 bases between. The CDR3 has 15 residues. The chain's CDR3 is CASSIGGASTDTQYF. The CDR3 bases are TGTGCCAGCAGCATAGGGGGGGCAAGCACAGATACGCAGTATTTT.

This clonotype was seen only a few times. This chain joins TRBV18 and TRBJ2-1, with D possibly being TRBD1 or TRBD2 (6 bases each). The V and J ends lost 4 bases and 0 bases respectively, with 19 bases between them. The V gene's germline CDR1 is KGHSH and CDR2 LQKENI. This CDR3 spans 18 amino acids. The CDR3 DNA sequence: TGTGCCAGCTCACTCACGGGGGCAGGGGACCTCTCCTACAATGAGCAGTTCTTC. Its protein is CASSLTGAGDLSYNEQFF.

In its sample, this clonotype was seen many times. The V gene is TRBV3-1, the J gene TRBJ2-7; D unresolved. The CDR3 has 11 residues. Germline values: CDR1 LGHDT, CDR2 YNNKEL (reference sequence). Trimming removed 2 bases at V and 5 bases at J, with 4 bases between. This chain's CDR3 is CASSQRDEQYF. CDR3 bases: TGTGCCAGCAGCCAAAGGGACGAGCAGTACTTC.

The J gene is TRBJ2-3, the V gene TRBV11-2; D gene unclear. The V end lost 3 bases, the J end lost 4 bases, and 11 bases lay between the germline ends. Germline CDR1 SGHAT, CDR2 FQNNGV. The length of the CDR3 is 14 residues. This CDR3 is CASSFVRAPDTQYF. For the CDR3, the DNA is TGTGCCAGCAGCTTTGTACGGGCGCCAGATACGCAGTATTTT.

This clonotype was counted ten times or more. The rearrangement uses TRBV29-1 and TRBJ2-2, with D unresolved. Germline CDR1 is SQVTM and CDR2 is ANQGSEA. V was shortened by 7 bases and J by 4 bases, with 16 bases between the two germline ends. CDR3 length: 14 amino acids. The CDR3 DNA reads TGCAGCGCGGCCTTGTTTGCCAGCACCGGGGAGCTGTTTTTT. This translates into CSAALFASTGELFF.

The chain links TRBV12-3 or TRBV12-4 to TRBJ1-6; 10 nucleotides agree with TRBD1. The CDR3 length is 14 residues. The ends lost 5 bases at V and 10 bases at J; junction bases unmatched: 5. The CDR3 nucleotides are TGTGCCAGCAGTGACCGGACAGGGGGGTCACCCCTCCACTTT. Protein product: CASSDRTGGSPLHF.

Concerning this clonotype: The final CDR3 position lacks the conserved phenylalanine or tryptophan, pointing to a likely read error. The gene calls are TRBV29-1 and TRBJ2-7; 8 bases agree with TRBD1. Germline V gene sequence: CDR1 SQVTM, CDR2 ANQGSEA. The CDR3 is 12 residues long. V was pared by 6 bases and J by 4 bases, with 5 bases of the junction left unmatched. The CDR3 DNA reads as TGCAGCGTCGGGACAGGCATATACGAGCAGTACCTC. The encoded protein is CSVGTGIYEQYL.

This clonotype was seen only a few times. V gene TRBV5-1 combines with J gene TRBJ2-7; TRBD1 might be the D (7 bases). V lost 0 bases and J lost 7, with 17 bases in between. CDR3 size: 15 residues. From germline, CDR1 is SGHRS and CDR2 YFSETQ. CDR3 coding DNA: TGCGCCAGCAGCTTGGAGGGCCTTGCAGGGGGGGAGCAGTACTTC. Protein: CASSLEGLAGGEQYF.

This clonotype was seen more than once but under ten times. Here the CDR3 DNA reads TGTGCCACCAGCACGGACCCAGGAGATTACGAGCAGTACTTC. Amino acids: CATSTDPGDYEQYF. The V call is TRBV15, the J call TRBJ2-7; no clear D gene. V lost 4 bases and J lost 4, with 14 bases in between. Germline V CDR1 and CDR2: LNHNV, YYDKDF (reference sequence). The CDR3 is 14 amino acids.

This clonotype was counted only a few times. This chain links TRBV18 with TRBJ1-2; D unclear. CDR1 is KGHSH, CDR2 LQKENI, per germline. The CDR3 has 13 amino acids. V lost 4 bases, J lost 0 bases, and 6 bases lay in between. CDR3 DNA: TGTGCCAGCTCACGGGCAGCTAACTATGGCTACACCTTC. It encodes CASSRAANYGYTF.

V gene TRBV7-2 combines with J gene TRBJ1-2; 8 bases agree with TRBD1. The CDR3 is 14 amino acids. V trimming: 5 bases; J trimming: 9 bases; junction bases outside the gene matches: 11. CDR1 and CDR2 from the germline V gene are SGHTA and FQGNSA. The CDR3 loop reads CASSPVSGGLRYTF. The CDR3 DNA follows: TGTGCCAGCAGCCCCGTGTCAGGGGGCCTTCGCTACACCTTC.

In its sample, this clonotype was seen a few times. The rearrangement joins TRBV4-2 to TRBJ2-6; D remains unclear. The CDR3 length is 19 residues. V was pared by 1 base and J by 2 bases, with 18 bases between. The germline V gene has CDR1 LGHNA and CDR2 YNFKEQ. Here the CDR3 DNA reads TGTGCCAGCAGCCAAGTTTTGGCAGATCCGTACGCTGGGGCCAACGTCCTGACTTTC. It specifies CASSQVLADPYAGANVLTF.

This clonotype appeared once. In DNA, the CDR3 is TGCAGTGCTAGATTATCGCGGGATCACAATTACGAGCAGTACTTC. It codes for CSARLSRDHNYEQYF. This chain connects TRBV20-1 to TRBJ2-7; the D gene is possibly TRBD2 (6 bases). With 2 bases removed from V and 4 bases from J, the gap between germline ends came to 18 bases. The CDR3 runs 15 residues. The germline gives CDR1 DFQATT, CDR2 SNEGSKA (reference sequence).

The sample holds a few counts of this clonotype. The rearrangement joins TRBV28 to TRBJ2-2, with 7 bases that match TRBD1. Germline V gives CDR1 MDHEN, CDR2 SYDVKM. CDR3 length: 15 residues. J lost 5 bases, V lost 1 base, and 4 bases had no gene match. CDR3 protein: CASSLYRGETGELFF. CDR3 in DNA: TGTGCCAGCAGTTTATACAGGGGAGAGACCGGGGAGCTGTTTTTT.